This entry describes one TCR beta chain. Its antigen is still unknown. The DNA is left out, because the CDR3 cannot be placed on it with certainty; the CDR3 is given as TCRdb lists it. The TCR beta profiling, which covered VDJ combination and CDR3 sequence, was carried out using genomic DNA as the template. TCRdb used MiXCR to reprocess the reads, holding one entry per CDR3 protein. Of around 190,000 distinct CDR3 sequences in the sample, about half were seen once. The CDR3 numbers 21 amino acids, ends counted. CDR1 and CDR2 (germline): ENHRY, SYGVKD. The sample originates from a study of CD8+CD57+ T cells in acquired aplastic anemia. Study-wide context: 3.2 ug was the average amount of DNA from sorted CD4+ and CD8+ cells.

Findings and limits, study-wide: Sharing between patients and controls was observed for around 30 CD8+ CDR3 sequences. Patients and controls were not found to differ significantly in CD8+ Simpson's diversity.

The rearrangement links TRBV10-3 to TRBJ2-5; the listed D gene, TRBD1, was not tested against the DNA. This receptor was obtained from a human donor in good health, serving as a control. The sequenced sample was sorted CD4+, CD8+, or CD8+CD57+ T cells (not recorded which) from PBMCs. The CDR3 loop is CAISAGTFYGYTFGSGETQYF.